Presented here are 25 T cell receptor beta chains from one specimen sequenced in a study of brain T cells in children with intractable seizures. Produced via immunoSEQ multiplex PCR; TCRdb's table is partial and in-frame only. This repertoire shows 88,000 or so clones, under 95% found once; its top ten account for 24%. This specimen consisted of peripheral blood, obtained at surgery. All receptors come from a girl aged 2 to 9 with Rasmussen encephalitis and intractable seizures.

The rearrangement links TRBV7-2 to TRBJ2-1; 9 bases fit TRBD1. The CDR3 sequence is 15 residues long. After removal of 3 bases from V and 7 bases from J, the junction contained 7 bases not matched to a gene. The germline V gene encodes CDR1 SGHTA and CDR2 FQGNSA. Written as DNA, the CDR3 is TGTGCCAGCAGCTTTCTTGGGACAGGGCTGAATGAGCAGTTCTTC. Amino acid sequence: CASSFLGTGLNEQFF.

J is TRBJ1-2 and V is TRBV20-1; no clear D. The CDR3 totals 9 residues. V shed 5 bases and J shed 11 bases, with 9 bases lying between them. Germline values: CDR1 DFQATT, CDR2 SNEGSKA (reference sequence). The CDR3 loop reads CSAASPYTF. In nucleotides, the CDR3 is TGCAGTGCTGCGTCACCTTACACCTTC.

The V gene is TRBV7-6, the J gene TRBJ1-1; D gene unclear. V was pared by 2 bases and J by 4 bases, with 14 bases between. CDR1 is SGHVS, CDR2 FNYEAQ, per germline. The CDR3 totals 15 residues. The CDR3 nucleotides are TGTGCCAGCAGCTTACGTCAAGGACCGAGCACTGAAGCTTTCTTT. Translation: CASSLRQGPSTEAFF.

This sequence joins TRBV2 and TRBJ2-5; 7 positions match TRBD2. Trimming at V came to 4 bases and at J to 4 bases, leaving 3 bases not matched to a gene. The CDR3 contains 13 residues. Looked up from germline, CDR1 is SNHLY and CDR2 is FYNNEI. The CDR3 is CASSGGRGETQYF. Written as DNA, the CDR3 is TGTGCCAGCAGTGGGGGGAGGGGAGAGACCCAGTACTTC.

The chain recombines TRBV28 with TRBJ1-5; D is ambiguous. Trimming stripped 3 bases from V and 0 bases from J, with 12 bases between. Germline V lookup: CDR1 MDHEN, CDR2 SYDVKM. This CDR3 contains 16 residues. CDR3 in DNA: TGTGCCAGCAGTTTGGCGGTTGGGGTTAGCAATCAGCCCCAGCATTTT. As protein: CASSLAVGVSNQPQHF.

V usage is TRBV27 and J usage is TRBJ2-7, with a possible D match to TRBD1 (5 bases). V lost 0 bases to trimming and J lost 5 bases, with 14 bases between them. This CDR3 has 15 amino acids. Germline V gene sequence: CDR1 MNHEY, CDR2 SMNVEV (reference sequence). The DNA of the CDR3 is TGTGCCAGCAGTTTATCGTATCAGGGAAACAACGAGCAGTACTTC. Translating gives CASSLSYQGNNEQYF.

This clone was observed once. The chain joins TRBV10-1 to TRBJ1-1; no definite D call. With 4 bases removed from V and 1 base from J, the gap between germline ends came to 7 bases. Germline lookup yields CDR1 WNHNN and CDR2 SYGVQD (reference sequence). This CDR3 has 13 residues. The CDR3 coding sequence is TGCGCCAGCAGTGTCGGCCCGAACACTGAAGCTTTCTTT. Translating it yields CASSVGPNTEAFF.

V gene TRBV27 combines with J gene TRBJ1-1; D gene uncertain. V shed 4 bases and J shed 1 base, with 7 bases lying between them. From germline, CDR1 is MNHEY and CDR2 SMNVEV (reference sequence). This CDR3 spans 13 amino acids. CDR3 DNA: TGTGCCAGCAGTTACCAATGGAACACTGAAGCTTTCTTT. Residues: CASSYQWNTEAFF.

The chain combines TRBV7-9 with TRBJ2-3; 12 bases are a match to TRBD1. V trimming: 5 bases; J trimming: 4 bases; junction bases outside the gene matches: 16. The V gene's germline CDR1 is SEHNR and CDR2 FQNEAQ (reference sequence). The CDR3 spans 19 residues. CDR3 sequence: CASSRGTGGSHGMPDTQYF. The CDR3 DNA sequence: TGTGCCAGCAGCCGTGGGACAGGGGGCTCCCACGGTATGCCAGATACGCAGTATTTT.

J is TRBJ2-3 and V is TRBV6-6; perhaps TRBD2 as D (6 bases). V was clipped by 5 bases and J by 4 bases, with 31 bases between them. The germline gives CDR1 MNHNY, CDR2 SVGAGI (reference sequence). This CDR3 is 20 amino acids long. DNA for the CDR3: TGTGCCAGCAGTCCCCTCGTGGGTAGCGGTCGGAATAGGGGCCCAGATACGCAGTATTTT. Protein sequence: CASSPLVGSGRNRGPDTQYF.

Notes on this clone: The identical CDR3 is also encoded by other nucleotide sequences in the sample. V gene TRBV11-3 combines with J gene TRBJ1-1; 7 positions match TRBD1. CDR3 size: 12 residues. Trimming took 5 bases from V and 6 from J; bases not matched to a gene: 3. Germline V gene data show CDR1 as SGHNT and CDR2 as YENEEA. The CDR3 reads CASSLGTAEAFF. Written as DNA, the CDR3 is TGTGCCAGCAGCCTGGGGACAGCTGAAGCTTTCTTT.

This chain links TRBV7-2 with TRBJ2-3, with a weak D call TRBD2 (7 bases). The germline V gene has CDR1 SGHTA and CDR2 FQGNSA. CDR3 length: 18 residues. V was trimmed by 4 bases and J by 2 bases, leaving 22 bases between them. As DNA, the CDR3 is TGTGCCAGCAGCTCGGGAGGATGGGCAGGGGTTGTCACAGATACGCAGTATTTT. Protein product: CASSSGGWAGVVTDTQYF.

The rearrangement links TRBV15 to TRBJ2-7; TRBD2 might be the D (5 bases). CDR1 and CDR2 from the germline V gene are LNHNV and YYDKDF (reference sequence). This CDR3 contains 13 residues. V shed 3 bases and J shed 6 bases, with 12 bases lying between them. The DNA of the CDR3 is TGTGCCACCAGCAGGAGACGAGGGCCCGAGCAGTACTTC. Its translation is CATSRRRGPEQYF.

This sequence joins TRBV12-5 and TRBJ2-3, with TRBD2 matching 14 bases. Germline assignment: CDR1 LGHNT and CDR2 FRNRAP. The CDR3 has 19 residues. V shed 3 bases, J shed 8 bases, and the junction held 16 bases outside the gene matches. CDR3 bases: TGTGCTAGTGGTTTAATTTCCGGGACTAGCGGGAGCGGGTTGGTTACGCAGTATTTT. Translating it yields CASGLISGTSGSGLVTQYF.

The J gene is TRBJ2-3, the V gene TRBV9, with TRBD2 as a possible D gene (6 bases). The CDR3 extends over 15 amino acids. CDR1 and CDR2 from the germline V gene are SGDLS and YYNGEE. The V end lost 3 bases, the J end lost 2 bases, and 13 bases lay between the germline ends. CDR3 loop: CASSAVPSVTDTQYF. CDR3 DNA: TGTGCCAGCAGCGCAGTCCCTAGCGTCACAGATACGCAGTATTTT. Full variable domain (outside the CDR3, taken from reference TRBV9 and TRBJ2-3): DSGVTQTPKHLITATGQRVTLRCSPRSGDLSVYWYQQSLDQGLQFLIQYYNGEERAKGNILERFSAQQFPDLHSELNLSSLELGDSALYFCASSAVPSVTDTQYFGPGTRLTVL.

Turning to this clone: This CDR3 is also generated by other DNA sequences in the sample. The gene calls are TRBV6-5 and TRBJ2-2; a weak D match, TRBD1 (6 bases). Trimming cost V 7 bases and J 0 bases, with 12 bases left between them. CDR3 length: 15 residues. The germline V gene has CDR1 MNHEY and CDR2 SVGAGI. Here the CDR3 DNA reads TGTGCCAGCACCCCAGGACAGCCGAACACCGGGGAGCTGTTTTTT. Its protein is CASTPGQPNTGELFF.

As DNA, the CDR3 is TGTGCCAGCAGCCCTCGGACAGGGATGTCCTACGAGCAGTACTTC. This translates into CASSPRTGMSYEQYF. The genes are TRBV9 and TRBJ2-7, with 8 nucleotides matching TRBD1. Germline CDR1 SGDLS, CDR2 YYNGEE. Losses at the gene ends were 4 bases for V and 1 base for J; bases not matched to a gene: 7. The CDR3 covers 15 residues.

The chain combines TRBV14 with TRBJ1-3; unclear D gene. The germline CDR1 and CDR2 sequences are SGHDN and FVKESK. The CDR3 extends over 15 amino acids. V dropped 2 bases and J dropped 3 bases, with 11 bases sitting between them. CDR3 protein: CASSQKGKGGNTIYF. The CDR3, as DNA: TGTGCCAGCAGCCAAAAGGGAAAGGGTGGAAACACCATATATTTT.

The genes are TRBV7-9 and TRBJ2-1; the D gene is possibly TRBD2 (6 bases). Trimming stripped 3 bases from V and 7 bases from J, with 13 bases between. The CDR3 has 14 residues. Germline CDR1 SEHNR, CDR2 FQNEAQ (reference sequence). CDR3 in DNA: TGTGCCAGCAGCTTGGCCGGGACTCTAAATGAGCAGTTCTTC. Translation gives CASSLAGTLNEQFF.

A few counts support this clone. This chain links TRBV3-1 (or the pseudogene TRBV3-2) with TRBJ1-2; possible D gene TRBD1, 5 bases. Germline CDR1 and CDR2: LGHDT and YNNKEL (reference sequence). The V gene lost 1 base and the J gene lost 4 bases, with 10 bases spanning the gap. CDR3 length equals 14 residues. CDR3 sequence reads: CASSQAGTGYGYTF. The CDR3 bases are TGTGCCAGCAGCCAAGCCGGGACCGGCTATGGCTACACCTTC.

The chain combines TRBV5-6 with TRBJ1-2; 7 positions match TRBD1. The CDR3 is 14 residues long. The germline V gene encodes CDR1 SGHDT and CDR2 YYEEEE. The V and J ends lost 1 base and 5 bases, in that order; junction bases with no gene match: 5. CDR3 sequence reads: CASSLRQGFYGYTF. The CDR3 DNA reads TGTGCCAGCAGCTTGAGACAGGGCTTTTATGGCTACACCTTC.

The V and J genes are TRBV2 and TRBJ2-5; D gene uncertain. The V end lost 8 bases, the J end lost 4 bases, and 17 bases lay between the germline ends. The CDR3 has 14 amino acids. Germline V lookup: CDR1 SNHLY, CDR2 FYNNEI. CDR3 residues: CASVNEPERETQYF. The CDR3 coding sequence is TGTGCCAGCGTTAATGAACCCGAACGAGAGACCCAGTACTTC.

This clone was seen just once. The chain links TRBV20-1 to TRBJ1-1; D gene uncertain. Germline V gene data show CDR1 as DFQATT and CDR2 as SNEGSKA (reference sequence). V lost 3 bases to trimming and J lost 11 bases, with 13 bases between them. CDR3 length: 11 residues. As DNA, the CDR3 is TGCAGTGCTAGGACGGGAACCGACGCTTTCTTT. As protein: CSARTGTDAFF.

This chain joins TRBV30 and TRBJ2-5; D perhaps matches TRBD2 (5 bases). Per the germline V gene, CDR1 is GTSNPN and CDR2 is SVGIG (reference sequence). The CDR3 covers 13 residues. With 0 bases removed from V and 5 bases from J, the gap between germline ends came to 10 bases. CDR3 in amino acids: CAWSVPGRETQYF. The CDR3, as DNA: TGTGCCTGGAGTGTACCGGGAAGGGAGACCCAGTACTTC.

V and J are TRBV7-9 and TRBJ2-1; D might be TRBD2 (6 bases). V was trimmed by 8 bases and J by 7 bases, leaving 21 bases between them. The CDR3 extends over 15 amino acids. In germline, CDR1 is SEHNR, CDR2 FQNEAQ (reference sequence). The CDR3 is CASRDSTRKQNEQFF. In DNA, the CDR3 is TGTGCCAGCCGGGACTCCACCCGAAAACAAAATGAGCAGTTCTTC.